This T cell receptor beta chain is drawn from a study of blood T cell repertoires in COVID-19. Overall study context: Material from acute and convalescent COVID-19 was sourced from the United States, Italy and Spain. Nucleic acid was either cDNA or gDNA, and it came from T cells, B-cell-depleted T cells, or PBMCs.

Trimming removed 8 bases from V and 2 bases from J, with 15 bases in between. The germline CDR1 and CDR2 sequences are MNHEY and SVGAGI. The CDR3 has 14 residues. Under the authors' procedure: Reference gene primer amplification in the assay estimated nucleated cell counts. Assay: immunoSEQ multiplex PCR; the TCRdb copy retains only in-frame clones and omits some. That table supplies the V and J calls and clone size; D and trimming were determined from the DNA. The profile shows about 160,000 clones, around 93% of them singletons. Those enrolled in Seattle joined during active infection and were followed longitudinally afterward.

The origin of this receptor is a man aged 30 to 45 with COVID-19, enrolled during active disease. The chain links TRBV6-5 to TRBJ2-5, with a weak D call TRBD2 (5 bases). Sequencing was carried out using peripheral blood. CDR3 amino acids: CASGNRREQETQYF. The CDR3 DNA is TGTGCCAGCGGGAACAGACGGGAACAAGAGACCCAGTACTTC.